This T cell receptor (beta chain) originates from a study of CD8 T cells in ankylosing spondylitis. As the method for making TCR beta libraries, quantitative 5'-RACE with molecular barcodes was used. TCRdb re-derived calls from the 5' RACE reads in MiXCR, one entry per CDR3 protein. Of about 220,000 distinct CDR3 sequences in the sample, roughly 26% were seen once. Germline V CDR1 and CDR2: DFQATT, SNEGSKA (reference sequence). The junction had 10 bases not matched to a gene; V was cut back by 0 bases and J by 4 bases. The CDR3 runs to 18 residues. This clonotype originated in a male donor with ankylosing spondylitis or in good health (not recorded which). The chain is built from TRBV20-1 and TRBJ2-5, with TRBD2 matching over 14 bases. Sequencing was performed on blood, either unsorted or a sorted T cell fraction (not recorded which). The CDR3, as DNA: TGCAGTGCTAGAGATGGGGGACTAGCGGGAGCGTTCGGAGAGACCCAGTACTTC. Translated, it gives CSARDGGLAGAFGETQYF.